Listed here are 23 T cell receptor beta chains from one sample, sequenced in a study of blood T cell repertoires in COVID-19. This table comes from immunoSEQ multiplex PCR, and its TCRdb copy is limited to in-frame clones, with some not included. The data hold tens of thousands of clones, with 70% to 90% observed a single time. Sequencing was performed on peripheral blood. Source of these receptors: a man between 65 and 85 years old with acute or convalescent COVID-19.

The V and J genes are TRBV19 and TRBJ2-2; 10 bases are shared with TRBD1. This CDR3 has 16 residues. The germline V gene encodes CDR1 LNHDA and CDR2 SQIVND (reference sequence). The junction had 8 bases not matched to a gene; V was cut back by 9 bases and J by 1 base. The CDR3 sequence is CASQDRGALNTGELFF. The CDR3, as DNA: TGTGCCAGCCAGGACAGGGGGGCCTTGAACACCGGGGAGCTGTTTTTT.

The chain couples TRBV5-1 to TRBJ2-3; TRBD1 is a possible D gene (6 bases). V lost 4 bases and J 6 bases, leaving 12 bases between the germline ends. The CDR3 covers 13 residues. Germline CDR1 SGHRS, CDR2 YFSETQ. The CDR3 coding sequence is TGCGCCAGCAGCGAAAACAGGGAGGATACGCAGTATTTT. It encodes CASSENREDTQYF. The variable domain in full, completed from reference TRBV5-1 and TRBJ2-3, reads KAGVTQTPRYLIKTRGQQVTLSCSPISGHRSVSWYQQTPGQGLQFLFEYFSETQRNKGNFPGRFSGRQFSNSRSEMNVSTLELGDSALYLCASSENREDTQYFGPGTRLTVL.

V and J are TRBV4-2 and TRBJ2-6; 7 positions agree with TRBD2. Trimming at V came to 3 bases and at J to 0 bases, leaving 8 bases not matched to a gene. The length of the CDR3 is 18 residues. CDR1 is LGHNA and CDR2 is YNFKEQ in the germline V gene. CDR3 coding DNA: TGTGCCAGCAGCCACCGCCCGGGACTAACCTCTGGGGCCAACGTCCTGACTTTC. The encoded protein is CASSHRPGLTSGANVLTF.

The chain links TRBV19 to TRBJ2-2; TRBD1 might be the D (5 bases). Germline loops: CDR1 LNHDA, CDR2 SQIVND (reference sequence). V was clipped by 1 base and J by 5 bases, with 8 bases between them. The CDR3 runs to 14 residues. CDR3 coding DNA: TGTGCCAGTAGTATAGCAGGGTGGACCGGGGAGCTGTTTTTT. Translated, it gives CASSIAGWTGELFF.

V and J are TRBV3-1 (or the pseudogene TRBV3-2) and TRBJ2-7; 8 positions agree with TRBD2. Germline V CDR1 and CDR2: LGHDT, YNNKEL (reference sequence). Trimming removed 1 base from V and 1 base from J; junction bases left unmatched: 9. The CDR3 spans 17 residues. CDR3 amino acids: CASSQGAGGPISYEQYF. CDR3 DNA sequence: TGTGCCAGCAGCCAAGGGGCGGGGGGACCCATATCCTACGAGCAGTACTTC.

The chain combines TRBV3-1 (or the pseudogene TRBV3-2) with TRBJ1-6; unclear D gene. Deletions cut 4 bases from V and 2 bases from J, with 9 bases between. Germline-derived CDR1 and CDR2 are LGHDT and YNNKEL (reference sequence). The CDR3 sequence is 15 residues long. CDR3 DNA sequence: TGTGCCAGCAGCCCGCCCGGGGCCTATAATTCACCCCTCCACTTT. It is translated as CASSPPGAYNSPLHF.

J is TRBJ2-1 and V is TRBV11-2; TRBD2 matches at 12 bases. Trimming at V came to 4 bases and at J to 6 bases, leaving 7 bases not matched to a gene. The V gene's germline CDR1 is SGHAT and CDR2 FQNNGV. The CDR3 totals 16 residues. The CDR3 loop reads CASSSTSGGTTNEQFF. Written as DNA, the CDR3 is TGTGCCAGCAGCTCAACTAGCGGGGGGACTACCAATGAGCAGTTCTTC.

The genes are TRBV19 and TRBJ1-2; no clear D. This CDR3 region has 13 residues. Germline V CDR1 and CDR2: LNHDA, SQIVND (reference sequence). V was trimmed by 6 bases and J by 3 bases, leaving 11 bases between them. DNA of the CDR3: TGTGCCAGTAGACATACAGAGCACTATGGCTACACCTTC. This sequence encodes CASRHTEHYGYTF.

The gene calls are TRBV5-1 and TRBJ2-5; 7 bases line up with TRBD2. The ends lost 0 bases at V and 2 bases at J; junction bases unmatched: 7. CDR1 and CDR2 (germline): SGHRS, YFSETQ. This CDR3 region has 16 residues. CDR3 DNA: TGCGCCAGCAGCTTGGAGGCGAGCGGGGCGCAAGAGACCCAGTACTTC. Translated, it gives CASSLEASGAQETQYF.

The V call is TRBV5-1, the J call TRBJ2-3, with TRBD1 as a possible D gene (6 bases). With 7 bases removed from V and 1 base from J, the gap between germline ends came to 13 bases. Germline V gives CDR1 SGHRS, CDR2 YFSETQ. This CDR3 spans 14 amino acids. Written as DNA, the CDR3 is TGCGCCAGCTTTGATGAGGGGGGCACAGATACGCAGTATTTT. Protein: CASFDEGGTDTQYF.

This clone occurred once. The chain uses TRBV10-2 and TRBJ2-1; 14 nucleotides match TRBD2. There are 14 residues in the CDR3. Germline V gene sequence: CDR1 WSHSY, CDR2 SAAADI. Trimming at V came to 11 bases and at J to 4 bases, leaving 4 bases not matched to a gene. The CDR3 reads CAGTSGGPYNEQFF. For the CDR3, the DNA is TGCGCCGGGACTAGCGGGGGCCCGTACAATGAGCAGTTCTTC.

The chain is built from TRBV6-5 and TRBJ1-2; 8 bases are a match to TRBD1. CDR1 and CDR2 (germline): MNHEY, SVGAGI. CDR3 length: 13 amino acids. Trimming removed 6 bases from V and 1 base from J; junction bases left unmatched: 1. CDR3 DNA: TGTGCCAGCAGAGACAGGGGTAACTATGGCTACACCTTC. It yields the protein CASRDRGNYGYTF.

The chain couples TRBV12-3 or TRBV12-4 to TRBJ1-4, with unresolved D. The V and J ends lost 6 bases and 0 bases respectively, with 5 bases between them. There are 13 residues in the CDR3. The CDR3 protein is CASRSATNEKLFF. CDR3 coding DNA: TGTGCCAGCAGATCTGCAACTAATGAAAAACTGTTTTTT.

This chain links TRBV4-1 with TRBJ1-2; TRBD1 matches 7 bases. Germline V gene sequence: CDR1 MGHRA, CDR2 YSYEKL. V was pared by 4 bases and J by 8 bases, with 7 bases of the junction left unmatched. The length of the CDR3 is 13 residues. The CDR3 region has the DNA TGCGCCAGCAGCCTCGACAGGGAAGGCGGCTACACCTTC. Its protein product is CASSLDREGGYTF.

The rearrangement uses TRBV29-1 and TRBJ2-7; 7 positions match TRBD1. Germline values: CDR1 SQVTM, CDR2 ANQGSEA. This CDR3 spans 15 amino acids. The ends lost 4 bases at V and 2 bases at J; junction bases unmatched: 11. DNA of the CDR3: TGCAGCGTTGGGGGAAGTTTGACAGGGACCTACGAGCAGTACTTC. This codes for CSVGGSLTGTYEQYF.

The chain couples TRBV28 to TRBJ2-7, with D tentatively TRBD1 (6 bases). CDR3 length equals 14 residues. The V gene's germline CDR1 is MDHEN and CDR2 SYDVKM. Between the trimmed V and J ends, which lost 10 bases and 0 bases, there was a span of 16 bases. The CDR3 spells CATRPTGPSYEQYF. For the CDR3, the DNA is TGTGCCACCCGACCGACAGGCCCCTCCTACGAGCAGTACTTC.

This sequence joins TRBV2 and TRBJ2-5; 10 nucleotides match TRBD2. The trim removed 3 bases at V and 0 bases at J, leaving 4 bases unmatched. From germline, CDR1 is SNHLY and CDR2 FYNNEI. The CDR3 runs 16 residues. The CDR3 DNA sequence: TGTGCCAGCAGTGAGGGACTAGCGCCGTACCAAGAGACCCAGTACTTC. Translated: CASSEGLAPYQETQYF.

The chain couples TRBV28 to TRBJ2-7, with a possible D match to TRBD1 (6 bases). Germline V gives CDR1 MDHEN, CDR2 SYDVKM. Trimming removed 7 bases from V and 2 bases from J, with 9 bases in between. The CDR3 is made up of 12 amino acids. The CDR3 DNA follows: TGTGCCAGCATGCAGGGGACCTACGAGCAGTACTTC. Translating it yields CASMQGTYEQYF.

V is TRBV7-8 and J is TRBJ2-5, with 8 bases lining up with TRBD1. V was pared by 1 base and J by 0 bases, with 7 bases of the junction left unmatched. The CDR3 covers 17 residues. Germline V lookup: CDR1 SGHVS, CDR2 FQNEAQ. The CDR3 is CASSLVLTGDYQETQYF. DNA for the CDR3: TGTGCCAGCAGCTTAGTGTTGACAGGGGACTACCAAGAGACCCAGTACTTC.

The chain couples TRBV7-9 to TRBJ1-3; maybe TRBD1 (6 bases). The CDR3 has 16 amino acids. CDR1 SEHNR and CDR2 FQNEAQ come from the germline V gene (reference sequence). Trimming took off 4 bases at V and 1 base at J, with 14 bases between the two ends. CDR3 nucleotide sequence: TGTGCCAGCAGCTCCCGGGAGGGGGAGTCTGGAAACACCATATATTTT. Its translation: CASSSREGESGNTIYF.

The V gene is TRBV7-9, the J gene TRBJ2-1; D may be TRBD2 (5 bases). The CDR3 runs to 12 residues. In germline, CDR1 is SEHNR, CDR2 FQNEAQ (reference sequence). Trimming pared 4 bases from V and 10 bases from J, leaving 11 bases between. For the CDR3, the DNA is TGTGCCAGCAGCTCCCCGGGATGGGAGCAGTTCTTC. This encodes CASSSPGWEQFF.

V gene TRBV7-2 combines with J gene TRBJ1-2, with D unclear. Germline CDR1 and CDR2: SGHTA and FQGNSA. This CDR3 has 15 amino acids. V lost 4 bases, J lost 0 bases, and 12 bases lay in between. The CDR3 region is CASSSLMRANYGYTF. The CDR3 region has the DNA TGTGCCAGCAGCTCCCTCATGCGAGCTAACTATGGCTACACCTTC.

The chain links TRBV3-1 (or the pseudogene TRBV3-2) to TRBJ2-7; weak D call: TRBD2 (5 bases). The CDR3 runs 14 residues. Looked up from germline, CDR1 is LGHDT and CDR2 is YNNKEL (reference sequence). Trimming took 0 bases from V and 5 from J, leaving 11 bases between them. In DNA, the CDR3 is TGTGCCAGCAGCCAAGATGTGGCGGGTAACGAGCAGTACTTC. Residues: CASSQDVAGNEQYF.